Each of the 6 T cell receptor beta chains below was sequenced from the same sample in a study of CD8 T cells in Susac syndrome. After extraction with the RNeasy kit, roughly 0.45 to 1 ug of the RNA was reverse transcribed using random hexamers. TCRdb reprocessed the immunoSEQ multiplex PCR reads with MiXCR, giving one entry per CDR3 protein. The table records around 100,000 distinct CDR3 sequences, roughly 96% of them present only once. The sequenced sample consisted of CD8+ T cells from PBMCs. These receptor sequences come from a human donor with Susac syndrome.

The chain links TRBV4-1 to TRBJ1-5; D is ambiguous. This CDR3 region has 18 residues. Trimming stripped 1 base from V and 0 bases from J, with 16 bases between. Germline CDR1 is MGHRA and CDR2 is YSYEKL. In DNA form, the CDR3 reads TGCGCCAGCAGCCAAGTCCCCGGAAGGCCATTTAGCAATCAGCCCCAGCATTTT. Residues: CASSQVPGRPFSNQPQHF.

The CDR3 sequence is CASSAPGPDYGYTF. CDR3 DNA sequence: TGTGCCAGCAGCGCCCCCGGCCCCGACTATGGCTACACCTTC. J is TRBJ1-2 and V is TRBV7-9; D remains ambiguous. Between the trimmed V and J ends, which lost 5 bases and 3 bases, there was a span of 13 bases. From germline, CDR1 is SEHNR and CDR2 FQNEAQ (reference sequence). CDR3 length: 14 residues.

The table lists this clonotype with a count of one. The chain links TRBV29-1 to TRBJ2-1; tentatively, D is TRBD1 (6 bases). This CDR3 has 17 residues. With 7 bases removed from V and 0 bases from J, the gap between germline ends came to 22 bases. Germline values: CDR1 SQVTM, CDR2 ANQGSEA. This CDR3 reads CSAPQGLSPLSYNEQFF. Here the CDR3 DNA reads TGCAGCGCTCCCCAGGGGTTGAGCCCACTCTCCTACAATGAGCAGTTCTTC.

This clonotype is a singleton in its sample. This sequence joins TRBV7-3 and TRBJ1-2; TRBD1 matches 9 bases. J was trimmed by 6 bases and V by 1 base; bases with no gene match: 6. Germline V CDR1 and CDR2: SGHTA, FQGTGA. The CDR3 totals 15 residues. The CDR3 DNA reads TGTGCCAGCAGCTTAAGCGGGACAGGGCCCGATGGCTACACCTTC. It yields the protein CASSLSGTGPDGYTF.

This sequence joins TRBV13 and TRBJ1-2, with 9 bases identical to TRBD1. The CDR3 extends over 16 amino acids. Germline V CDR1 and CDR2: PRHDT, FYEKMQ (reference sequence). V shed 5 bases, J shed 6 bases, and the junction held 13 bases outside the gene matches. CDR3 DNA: TGTGCCAGCAGCCACTACATGATTCGACAGGGGGATGGCTACACCTTC. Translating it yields CASSHYMIRQGDGYTF.

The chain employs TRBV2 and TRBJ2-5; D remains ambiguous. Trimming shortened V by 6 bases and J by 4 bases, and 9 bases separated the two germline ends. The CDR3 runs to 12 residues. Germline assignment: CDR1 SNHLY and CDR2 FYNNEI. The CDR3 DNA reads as TGTGCCAGCAGGGGGAATTCAGAGACCCAGTACTTC. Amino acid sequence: CASRGNSETQYF. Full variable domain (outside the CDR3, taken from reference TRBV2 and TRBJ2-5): EPEVTQTPSHQVTQMGQEVILRCVPISNHLYFYWYRQILGQKVEFLVSFYNNEISEKSEIFDDQFSVERPDGSNFTLKIRSTKLEDSAMYFCASRGNSETQYFGPGTRLLVL.